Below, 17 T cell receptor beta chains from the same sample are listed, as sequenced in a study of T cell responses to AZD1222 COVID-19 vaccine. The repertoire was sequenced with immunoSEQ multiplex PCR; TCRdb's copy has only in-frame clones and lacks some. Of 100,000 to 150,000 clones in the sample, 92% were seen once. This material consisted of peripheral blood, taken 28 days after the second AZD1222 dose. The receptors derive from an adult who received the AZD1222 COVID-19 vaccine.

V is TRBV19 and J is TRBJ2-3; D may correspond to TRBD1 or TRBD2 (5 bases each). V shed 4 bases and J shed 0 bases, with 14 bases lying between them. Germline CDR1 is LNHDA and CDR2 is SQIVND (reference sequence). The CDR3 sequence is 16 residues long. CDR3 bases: TGTGCCAGTAGTAAACAACCCGGGGCTAGCACAGATACGCAGTATTTT. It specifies CASSKQPGASTDTQYF.

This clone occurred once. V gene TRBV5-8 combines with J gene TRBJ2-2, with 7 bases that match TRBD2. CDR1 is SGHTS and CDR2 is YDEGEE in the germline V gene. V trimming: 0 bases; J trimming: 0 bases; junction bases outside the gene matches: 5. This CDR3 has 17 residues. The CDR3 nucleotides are TGTGCCAGCAGCTTGGTGGCTAGCGGCTCGAACACCGGGGAGCTGTTTTTT. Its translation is CASSLVASGSNTGELFF.

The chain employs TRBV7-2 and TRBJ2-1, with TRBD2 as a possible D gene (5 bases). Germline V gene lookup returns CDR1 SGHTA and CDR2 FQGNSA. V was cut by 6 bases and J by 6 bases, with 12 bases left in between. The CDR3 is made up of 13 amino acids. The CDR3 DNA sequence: TGTGCCAGCAGTTCAGGACTGGCCAATGAGCAGTTCTTC. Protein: CASSSGLANEQFF.

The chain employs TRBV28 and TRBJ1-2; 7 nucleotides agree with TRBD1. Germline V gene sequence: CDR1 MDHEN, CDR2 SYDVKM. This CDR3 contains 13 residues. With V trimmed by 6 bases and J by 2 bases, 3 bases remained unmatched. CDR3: CASSQDRNYGYTF. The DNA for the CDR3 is TGTGCCAGCAGCCAGGACAGGAACTATGGCTACACCTTC.

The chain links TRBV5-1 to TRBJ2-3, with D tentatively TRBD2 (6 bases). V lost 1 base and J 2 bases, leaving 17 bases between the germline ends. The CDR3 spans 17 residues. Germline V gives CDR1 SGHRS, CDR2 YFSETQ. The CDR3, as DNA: TGCGCCAGCAGCTTGTCGGGAGTCCCACCGCTCACAGATACGCAGTATTTT. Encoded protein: CASSLSGVPPLTDTQYF.

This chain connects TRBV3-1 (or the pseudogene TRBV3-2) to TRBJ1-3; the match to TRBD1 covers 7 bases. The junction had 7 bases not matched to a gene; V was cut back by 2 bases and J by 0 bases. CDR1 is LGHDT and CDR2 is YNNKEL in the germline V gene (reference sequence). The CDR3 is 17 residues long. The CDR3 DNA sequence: TGTGCCAGCAGCCAAAGAACAGGGGCCCCCTCTGGAAACACCATATATTTT. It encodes CASSQRTGAPSGNTIYF.

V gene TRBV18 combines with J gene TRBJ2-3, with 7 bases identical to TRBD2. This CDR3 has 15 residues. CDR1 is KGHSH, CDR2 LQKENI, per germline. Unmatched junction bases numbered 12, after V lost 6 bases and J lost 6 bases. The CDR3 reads CASSPGLDLRDTQYF. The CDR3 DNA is TGTGCCAGCTCCCCAGGACTAGACCTCCGGGATACGCAGTATTTT. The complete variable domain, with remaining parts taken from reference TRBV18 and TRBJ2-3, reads NAGVMQNPRHLVRRRGQEARLRCSPMKGHSHVYWYRQLPEEGLKFMVYLQKENIIDESGMPKERFSAEFPKEGPSILRIQQVVRGDSAAYFCASSPGLDLRDTQYFGPGTRLTVL.

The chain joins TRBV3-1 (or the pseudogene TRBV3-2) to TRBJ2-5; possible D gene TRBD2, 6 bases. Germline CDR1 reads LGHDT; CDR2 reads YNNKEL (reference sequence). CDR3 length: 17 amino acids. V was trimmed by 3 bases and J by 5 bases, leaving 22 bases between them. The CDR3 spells CASSHPLGGPDGETQYF. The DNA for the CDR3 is TGTGCCAGCAGCCACCCTCTGGGGGGACCGGATGGGGAGACCCAGTACTTC.

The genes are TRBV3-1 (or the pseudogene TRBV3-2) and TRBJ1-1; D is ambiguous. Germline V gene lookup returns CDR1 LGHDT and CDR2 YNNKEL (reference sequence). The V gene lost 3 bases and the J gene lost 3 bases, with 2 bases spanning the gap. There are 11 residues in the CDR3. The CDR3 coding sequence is TGTGCCAGCAGCCACGACACTGAAGCTTTCTTT. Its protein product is CASSHDTEAFF.

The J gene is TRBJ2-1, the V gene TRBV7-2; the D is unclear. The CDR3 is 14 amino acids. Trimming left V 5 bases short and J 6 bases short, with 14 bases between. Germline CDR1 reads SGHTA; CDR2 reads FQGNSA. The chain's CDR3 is CASSEGMDINEQFF. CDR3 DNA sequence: TGTGCCAGCAGCGAAGGGATGGATATCAATGAGCAGTTCTTC.

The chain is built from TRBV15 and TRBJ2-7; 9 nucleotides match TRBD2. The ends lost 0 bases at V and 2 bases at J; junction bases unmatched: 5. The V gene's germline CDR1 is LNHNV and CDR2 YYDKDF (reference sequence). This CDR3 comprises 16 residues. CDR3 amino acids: CATSRDLAGATYEQYF. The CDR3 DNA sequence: TGTGCCACCAGCAGAGACTTAGCGGGAGCCACCTACGAGCAGTACTTC.

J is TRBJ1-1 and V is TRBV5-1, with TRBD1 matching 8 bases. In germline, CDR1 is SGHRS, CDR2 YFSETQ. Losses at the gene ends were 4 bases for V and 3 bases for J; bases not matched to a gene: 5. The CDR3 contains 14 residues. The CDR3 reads CASSTDRGDTEAFF. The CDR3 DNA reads TGCGCCAGCAGCACCGACAGGGGTGACACTGAAGCTTTCTTT.

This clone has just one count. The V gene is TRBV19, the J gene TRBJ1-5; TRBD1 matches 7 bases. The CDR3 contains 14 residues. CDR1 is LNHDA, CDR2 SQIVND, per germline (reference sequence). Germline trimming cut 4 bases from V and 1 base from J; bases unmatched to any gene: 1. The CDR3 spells CASSKDRSNQPQHF. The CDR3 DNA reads TGTGCCAGTAGTAAGGACAGGAGCAATCAGCCCCAGCATTTT.

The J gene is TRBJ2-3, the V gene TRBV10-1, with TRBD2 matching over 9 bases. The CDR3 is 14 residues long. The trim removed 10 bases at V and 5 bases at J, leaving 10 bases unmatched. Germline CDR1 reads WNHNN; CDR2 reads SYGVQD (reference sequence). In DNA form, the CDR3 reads TGCGCCACCGCTCTAGCGGGGATCAGAGATACGCAGTATTTT. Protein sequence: CATALAGIRDTQYF.

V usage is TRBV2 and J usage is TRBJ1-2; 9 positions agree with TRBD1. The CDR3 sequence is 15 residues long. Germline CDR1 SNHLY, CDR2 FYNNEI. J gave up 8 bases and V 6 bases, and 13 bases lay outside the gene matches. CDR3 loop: CASSNNRGQQGGYTF. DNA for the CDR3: TGTGCCAGCAGCAATAACAGGGGGCAACAGGGAGGCTACACCTTC.

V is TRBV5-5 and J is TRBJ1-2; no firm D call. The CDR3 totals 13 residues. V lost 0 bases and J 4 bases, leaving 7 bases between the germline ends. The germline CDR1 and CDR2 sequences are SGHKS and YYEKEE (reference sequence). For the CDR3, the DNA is TGTGCCAGCAGCTTGGGGGGTGTCTATGGCTACACCTTC. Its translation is CASSLGGVYGYTF.

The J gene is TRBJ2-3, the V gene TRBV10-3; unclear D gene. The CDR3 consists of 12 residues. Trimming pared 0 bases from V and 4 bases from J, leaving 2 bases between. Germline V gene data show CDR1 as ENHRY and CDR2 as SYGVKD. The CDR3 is CAISESSDTQYF. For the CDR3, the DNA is TGTGCCATCAGTGAGTCATCAGATACGCAGTATTTT.